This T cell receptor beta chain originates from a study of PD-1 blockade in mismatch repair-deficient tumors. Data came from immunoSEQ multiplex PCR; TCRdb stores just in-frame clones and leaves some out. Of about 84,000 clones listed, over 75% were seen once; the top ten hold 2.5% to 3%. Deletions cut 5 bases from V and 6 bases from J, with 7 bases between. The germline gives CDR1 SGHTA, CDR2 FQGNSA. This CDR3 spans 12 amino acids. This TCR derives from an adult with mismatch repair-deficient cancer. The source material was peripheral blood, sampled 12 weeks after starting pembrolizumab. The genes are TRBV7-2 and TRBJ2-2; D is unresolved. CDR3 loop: CASSRFPGELFF. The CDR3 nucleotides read TGTGCCAGCAGCCGTTTTCCCGGGGAGCTGTTTTTT.